This section outlines one T cell receptor (beta chain) sequence together with its context. In Seattle, patients joined the study during active infection and were tracked longitudinally. The sample comes from a study of blood T cell repertoires in COVID-19. Turning to the study itself: Acute and convalescent COVID-19 specimens originated in the United States, Italy and Spain.

This CDR3 has 17 amino acids. V lost 6 bases to trimming and J lost 1 base; unmatched junction nucleotides: 9. Germline loops: CDR1 LGHDT, CDR2 YNNKEL (reference sequence). The method was immunoSEQ multiplex PCR; TCRdb's version includes in-frame clones alone and lacks a portion of them. The sample carries 250,000 to 300,000 clones, approximately 87% recorded once. The receptor was isolated from a woman aged 25 to 39 with COVID-19, enrolled during active disease. The rearrangement links TRBV3-1 (or the pseudogene TRBV3-2) to TRBJ1-3, with 10 bases that match TRBD1. Specimen: peripheral blood. The DNA of the CDR3 is TGTGCCAGCAGACTCGGGACAGGGGAACTGTCTGGAAACACCATATATTTT. This codes for CASRLGTGELSGNTIYF.